This is a list of T cell receptor beta chains from one sample in a study of shared clonotypes between healthy human individuals. TCRdb keeps only in-frame clones here, not all; method: immunoSEQ multiplex PCR. The sample has over a million clones, about 75% seen once. The specimen was memory CD4+ T cells sorted from blood. The receptor source for this set is a man younger than 35 in good health. Each CDR3 is given with its conserved first and last residue. A D gene is named only where the DNA matches it firmly. Part of the rows lack a size; the others show once, few, many or a class for expanded clones.

TGCAGCGTTGAAGAAAGAGTGGGGAACACTGAAGCTTTCTTT	CSVEERVGNTEAFF	TRBV29-1	.	14	TRBJ1-1	.
TGTGCCAGCAGCTTAGTTCCAGGCACCAACCAAGAGACCCAGTACTTC	CASSLVPGTNQETQYF	TRBV7-9	.	16	TRBJ2-5	.
TGTGCCATCAGTCCCCAGAGGGGCGCAGATACGCAGTATTTT	CAISPQRGADTQYF	TRBV10-3	.	14	TRBJ2-3	.
TGCGCCAGCAGCTTTTCGACAGGAAACACCGGGGAGCTGTTTTTT	CASSFSTGNTGELFF	TRBV5-1	.	15	TRBJ2-2	.
TGTGCCAGTAGTATTCAGCATTCAGTGACTGGGGCCAACGTCCTGACTTTC	CASSIQHSVTGANVLTF	TRBV19	.	17	TRBJ2-6	.
TGTGCCAGCAGGCGGGGACAGGTCTCCTACGAGCAGTACTTC	CASRRGQVSYEQYF	TRBV6-5	.	14	TRBJ2-7	TRBD1
TGTGCCGGGACGGGCGGGGGAGATACGCAGTATTTT	CAGTGGGDTQYF	TRBV30	.	12	TRBJ2-3	TRBD2
TGCGCCAGCAGCTTGTACCGGGACACTGAAGCTTTCTTT	CASSLYRDTEAFF	TRBV5-1	.	13	TRBJ1-1	.
TGTGCCAGCAGTCCTTTAAGGACCGGTGCCTACAATGAGCAGTTCTTC	CASSPLRTGAYNEQFF	TRBV2	.	16	TRBJ2-1	.
TGTGCCAGCAGCGTAGGCGCTGGGGCATCTGGAAACACCATATATTTT	CASSVGAGASGNTIYF	TRBV9	.	16	TRBJ1-3	.
TGCGCCAGCAGTCGCATTCGCGGACCGTCGGGGATCTTC	CASSRIRGPSGIF	TRBV23-1	.	13	TRBJ2-7	.
TGTGCCAGCAGCCCCAACGTCTGGGGCGGGGAAGGCTACACCTTC	CASSPNVWGGEGYTF	TRBV14	few	15	TRBJ1-2	.
TGCGCCAGCAGCTGGGACTCATTAGCCACCGGGGAGCTGTTTTTT	CASSWDSLATGELFF	TRBV5-1	.	15	TRBJ2-2	.
TGTGCCAGTAGCCGACAGGGCACTGAAGCTTTCTTT	CASSRQGTEAFF	TRBV19	.	12	TRBJ1-1	TRBD1
TGTGCCAGCAGGCCCAGCGCAGCGGGCGGCTACACCTTC	CASRPSAAGGYTF	TRBV7-2	.	13	TRBJ1-2	.
TGTGCCAGCAGCTTGGACGGTATCGAGGGCTACACCTTC	CASSLDGIEGYTF	TRBV5-4	.	13	TRBJ1-2	.
TGTGCCAGCAGCTTAGGCCCGGTTAGCACAGATACGCAGTATTTT	CASSLGPVSTDTQYF	TRBV7-2	.	15	TRBJ2-3	.
TGTGCCAGCAGTAGATTCGGACAAGCGAACACTGAAGCTTTCTTT	CASSRFGQANTEAFF	TRBV6-5	.	15	TRBJ1-1	.
TGTGCCAGCAGCTTGGTTTTACCGGGACAGGGCCGCGGTCGTGAAAAACTGTTTTTT	CASSLVLPGQGRGREKLFF	TRBV5-6	many	19	TRBJ1-4	TRBD1
TGTGCCAGCAGCCCTCAAACAGGGGGCCACGAGCAGTACTTC	CASSPQTGGHEQYF	TRBV7-6	.	14	TRBJ2-7	TRBD1
TGTGCCAGCAGTTACGACAGGGGGCCCTACGAGCAGTACTTC	CASSYDRGPYEQYF	TRBV6-5	.	14	TRBJ2-7	TRBD1
TGTGCCAGCACCTTGGTCCTAGCGGGAACCGAGCAGTACTTC	CASTLVLAGTEQYF	TRBV2	.	14	TRBJ2-7	TRBD2
TGTGCCAGTAGTGCGGGGACTAGCGGGAACCGTTACGAGCAGTACTTC	CASSAGTSGNRYEQYF	TRBV19	once	16	TRBJ2-7	TRBD2
TGTGCCAGCAGCCAGACGACAGGGAACTACGAGCAGTACTTC	CASSQTTGNYEQYF	TRBV4-2	.	14	TRBJ2-7	TRBD1
TGTGCCATCAGTGAGTCAGGGGGCGGCTACAATGAGCAGTTCTTC	CAISESGGGYNEQFF	TRBV10-3	.	15	TRBJ2-1	TRBD1
TGTGCCAGCAGCCTCAGGCAAGGGGCTCCCCGCACAGATACGCAGTATTTT	CASSLRQGAPRTDTQYF	TRBV7-2	.	17	TRBJ2-3	.
TGTGCCAGCAGTGAGAGTCAGTTCGAAGCTTTCTTT	CASSESQFEAFF	TRBV2	.	12	TRBJ1-1	.
TGCGCCAGCAGCCCGGTACGGGTTAGGACCACTGAAGCTTTCTTT	CASSPVRVRTTEAFF	TRBV5-1	.	15	TRBJ1-1	.
TGTGCCAGTAGTAGGACAGGGGAAAACGAGCAGTACTTC	CASSRTGENEQYF	TRBV19	.	13	TRBJ2-7	TRBD1
TGTGCCAGCAGCTTAGCGCTTACTAGGGGGCAAGAGACCCAGTACTTC	CASSLALTRGQETQYF	TRBV7-2	.	16	TRBJ2-5	.
TGTGCCAGCAGCTTGAGTCTGGACAGGGATGAAGCTTTCTTT	CASSLSLDRDEAFF	TRBV5-4	.	14	TRBJ1-1	TRBD1
TGTGCCAGCACCCTTGGGGGTATCACTGAAGCTTTCTTT	CASTLGGITEAFF	TRBV5-6	once	13	TRBJ1-1	.
TGTGCCATCAGTGGGGACAGGGGTGGTACTGAGCAGTTCTTC	CAISGDRGGTEQFF	TRBV10-3	.	14	TRBJ2-1	TRBD1
TGTGCCAGCATAGGGGGCTACAATGAGCAGTTCTTC	CASIGGYNEQFF	TRBV6-1	.	12	TRBJ2-1	.
TGTGCCAGCTCACGAGGACAGGGGAACACCGGGGAGCTGTTTTTT	CASSRGQGNTGELFF	TRBV18	.	15	TRBJ2-2	TRBD1